Sequencing of this TCR beta chain was carried out in a study of T cell responses to AZD1222 COVID-19 vaccine. Broader study findings: Among those given AZD1222, only 6 or 7 were seropositive at baseline. The study found vaccine-associated CD4 TCRs spanning spike, dominant at 160-218 and 743-854. Most donors were white British, females outnumbered males, and clonal diversity was possibly underestimated.

Concerning this clone: Antigen unknown.

Assay: immunoSEQ multiplex PCR; the TCRdb copy retains only in-frame clones and omits some. This table has some 120,000 clones, 80% to 90% appearing once. The V segment lost 9 bases and the J segment 4 bases; nucleotides outside the gene matches: 15. Per the germline V gene, CDR1 is MDHEN and CDR2 is SYDVKM. CDR3 size: 15 residues. The receptor's source is an adult in good health. Sequenced material: peripheral blood, taken on day 0 of AZD1222 vaccination. The J gene is TRBJ2-7, the V gene TRBV28; 7 bases match TRBD2. DNA for the CDR3: TGTGCCAGTATAACCACACTAGCGTATTCTTACGAGCAGTACTTC. Its translation is CASITTLAYSYEQYF. The variable domain in full, completed from reference TRBV28 and TRBJ2-7, reads DVKVTQSSRYLVKRTGEKVFLECVQDMDHENMFWYRQDPGLGLRLIYFSYDVKMKEKGDIPEGYSVSREKKERFSLILESASTNQTSMYLCASITTLAYSYEQYFGPGTRLTVT.